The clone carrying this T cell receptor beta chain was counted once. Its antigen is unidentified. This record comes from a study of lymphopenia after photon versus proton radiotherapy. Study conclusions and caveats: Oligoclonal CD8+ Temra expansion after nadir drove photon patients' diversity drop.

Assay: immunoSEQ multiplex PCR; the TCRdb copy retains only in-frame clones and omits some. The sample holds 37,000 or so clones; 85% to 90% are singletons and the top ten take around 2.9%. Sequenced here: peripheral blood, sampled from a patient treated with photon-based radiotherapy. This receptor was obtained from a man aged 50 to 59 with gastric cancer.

This CDR3 reads CASSLKGLNSPLHF. CDR3 DNA sequence: TGTGCCAGCAGCTTAAAAGGGTTGAATTCACCCCTCCACTTT. The chain joins TRBV7-2 to TRBJ1-6; no reliable D call. The CDR3 is 14 residues long. V was cut by 2 bases and J by 7 bases, with 9 bases left in between. From germline, CDR1 is SGHTA and CDR2 FQGNSA.